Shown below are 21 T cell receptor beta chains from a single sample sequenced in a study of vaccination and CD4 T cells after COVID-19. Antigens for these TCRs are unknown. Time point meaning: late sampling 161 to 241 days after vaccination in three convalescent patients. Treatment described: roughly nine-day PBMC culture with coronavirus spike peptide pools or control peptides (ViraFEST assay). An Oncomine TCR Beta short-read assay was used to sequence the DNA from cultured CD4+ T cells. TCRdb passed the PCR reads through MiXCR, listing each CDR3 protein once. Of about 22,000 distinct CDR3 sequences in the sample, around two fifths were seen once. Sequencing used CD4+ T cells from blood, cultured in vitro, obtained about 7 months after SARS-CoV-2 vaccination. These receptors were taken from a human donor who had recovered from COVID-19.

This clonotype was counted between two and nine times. The CDR3 region is CASSLRGGGTEAFF. The CDR3 DNA sequence: TGTGCCAGCAGCTTACGGGGGGGAGGAACTGAAGCTTTCTTT. The V call is TRBV7-3, the J call TRBJ1-1, with D possibly matching TRBD1 (5 bases). Per the germline V gene, CDR1 is SGHTA and CDR2 is FQGTGA. The CDR3 spans 14 residues. Deletions cut 2 bases from V and 5 bases from J, with 12 bases between.

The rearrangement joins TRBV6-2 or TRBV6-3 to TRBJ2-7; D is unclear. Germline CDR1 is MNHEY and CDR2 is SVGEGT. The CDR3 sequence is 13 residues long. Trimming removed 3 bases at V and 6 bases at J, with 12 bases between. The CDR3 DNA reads TGTGCCAGCAGTTATCGTCTCCTCCTCGAGCAGTACTTC. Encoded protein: CASSYRLLLEQYF.

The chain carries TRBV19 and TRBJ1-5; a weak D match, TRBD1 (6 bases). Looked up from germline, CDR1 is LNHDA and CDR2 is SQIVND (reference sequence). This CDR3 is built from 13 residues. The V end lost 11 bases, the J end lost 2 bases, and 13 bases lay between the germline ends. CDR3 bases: TGTGCCGCCGCGGGGGGCCGCAATCAGCCCCAGCATTTT. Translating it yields CAAAGGRNQPQHF.

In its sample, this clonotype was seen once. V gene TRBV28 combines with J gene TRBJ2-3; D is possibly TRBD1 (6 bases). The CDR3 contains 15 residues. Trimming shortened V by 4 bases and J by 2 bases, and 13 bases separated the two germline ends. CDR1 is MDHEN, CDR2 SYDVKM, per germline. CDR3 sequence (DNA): TGTGCCAGCAGTTCCCGGACAGCCTACACAGATACGCAGTATTTT. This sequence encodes CASSSRTAYTDTQYF.

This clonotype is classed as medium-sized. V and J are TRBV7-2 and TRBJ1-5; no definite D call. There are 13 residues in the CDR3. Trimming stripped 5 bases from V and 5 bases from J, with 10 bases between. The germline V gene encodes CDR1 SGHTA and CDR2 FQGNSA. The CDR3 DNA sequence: TGTGCCAGCAGCCTCCAGGTCGATCAGCCCCAGCATTTT. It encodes CASSLQVDQPQHF. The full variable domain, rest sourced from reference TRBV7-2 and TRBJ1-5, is GAGVSQSPSNKVTEKGKDVELRCDPISGHTALYWYRQSLGQGLEFLIYFQGNSAPDKSGLPSDRFSAERTGGSVSTLTIQRTQQEDSAVYLCASSLQVDQPQHFGDGTRLSIL.

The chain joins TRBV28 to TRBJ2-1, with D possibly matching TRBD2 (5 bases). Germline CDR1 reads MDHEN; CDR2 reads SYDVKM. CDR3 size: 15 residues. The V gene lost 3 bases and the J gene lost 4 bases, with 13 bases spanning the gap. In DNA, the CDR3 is TGTGCCAGCAGTTTGCCGGGATGGGAATACAATGAGCAGTTCTTC. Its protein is CASSLPGWEYNEQFF.

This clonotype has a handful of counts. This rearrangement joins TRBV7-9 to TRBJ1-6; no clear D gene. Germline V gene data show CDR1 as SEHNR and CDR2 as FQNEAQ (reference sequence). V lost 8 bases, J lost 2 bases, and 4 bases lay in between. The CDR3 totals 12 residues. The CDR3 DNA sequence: TGTGCCAGCGGCCCCTATAATTCACCCCTCCACTTT. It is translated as CASGPYNSPLHF.

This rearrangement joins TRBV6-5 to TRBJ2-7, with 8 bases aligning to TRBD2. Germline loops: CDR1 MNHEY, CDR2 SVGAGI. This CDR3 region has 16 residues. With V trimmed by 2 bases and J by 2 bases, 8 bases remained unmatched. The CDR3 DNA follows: TGTGCCAGCAGTTACCAACTAGCGGTAGAAACCTACGAGCAGTACTTC. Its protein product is CASSYQLAVETYEQYF.

CDR3 in DNA: TGCAGTGCTAGGGACCGCAGGGGGCCCTACGAGCAGTACTTC. Amino acids: CSARDRRGPYEQYF. V and J are TRBV20-1 and TRBJ2-7, with 8 positions matching TRBD1. Germline CDR1 reads DFQATT; CDR2 reads SNEGSKA (reference sequence). V lost 3 bases and J lost 2; bases outside the gene matches: 6. There are 14 residues in the CDR3.

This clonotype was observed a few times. The CDR3 is CASSPLTGNSPLHF. For the CDR3, the DNA is TGTGCCAGCTCACCACTGACTGGAAATTCACCCCTCCACTTT. V gene TRBV18 combines with J gene TRBJ1-6, with D unresolved. CDR1 is KGHSH and CDR2 is LQKENI in the germline V gene. The CDR3 sequence is 14 residues long. Trimming cost V 1 base and J 7 bases, with 8 bases left between them.

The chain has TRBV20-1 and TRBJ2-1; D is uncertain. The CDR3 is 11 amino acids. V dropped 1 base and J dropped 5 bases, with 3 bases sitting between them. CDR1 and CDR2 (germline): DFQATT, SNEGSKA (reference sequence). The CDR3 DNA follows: TGCAGTGCTAGAGGGAACAATGAGCAGTTCTTC. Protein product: CSARGNNEQFF.

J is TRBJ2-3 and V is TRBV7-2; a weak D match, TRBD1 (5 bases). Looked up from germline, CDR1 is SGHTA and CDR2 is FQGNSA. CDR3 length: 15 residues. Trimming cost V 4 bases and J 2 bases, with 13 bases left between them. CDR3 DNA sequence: TGTGCCAGCAGCTCACGTGCAGGGCCCACAGATACGCAGTATTTT. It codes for CASSSRAGPTDTQYF.

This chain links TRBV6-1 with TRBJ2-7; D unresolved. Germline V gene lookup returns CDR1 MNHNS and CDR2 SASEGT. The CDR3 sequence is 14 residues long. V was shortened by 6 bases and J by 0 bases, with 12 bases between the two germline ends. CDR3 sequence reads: CASSRQISSYEQYF. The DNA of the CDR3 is TGTGCCAGCAGCCGCCAAATAAGCTCCTACGAGCAGTACTTC.

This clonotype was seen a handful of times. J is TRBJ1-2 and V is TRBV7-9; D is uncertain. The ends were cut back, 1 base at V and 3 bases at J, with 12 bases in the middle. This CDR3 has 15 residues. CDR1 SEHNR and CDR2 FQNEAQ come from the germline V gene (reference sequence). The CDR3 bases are TGTGCCAGCAGCTTAGGCACATTGAAGGACTATGGCTACACCTTC. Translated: CASSLGTLKDYGYTF. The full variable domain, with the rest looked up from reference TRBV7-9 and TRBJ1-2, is DTGVSQNPRHKITKRGQNVTFRCDPISEHNRLYWYRQTLGQGPEFLTYFQNEAQLEKSRLLSDRFSAERPKGSFSTLEIQRTEQGDSAMYLCASSLGTLKDYGYTFGSGTRLTVV.

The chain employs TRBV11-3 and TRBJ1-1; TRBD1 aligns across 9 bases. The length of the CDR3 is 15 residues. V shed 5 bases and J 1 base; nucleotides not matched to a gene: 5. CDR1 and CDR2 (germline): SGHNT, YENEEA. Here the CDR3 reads CASSPGQGRNTEAFF. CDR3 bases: TGTGCCAGCAGCCCGGGACAGGGAAGGAACACTGAAGCTTTCTTT.

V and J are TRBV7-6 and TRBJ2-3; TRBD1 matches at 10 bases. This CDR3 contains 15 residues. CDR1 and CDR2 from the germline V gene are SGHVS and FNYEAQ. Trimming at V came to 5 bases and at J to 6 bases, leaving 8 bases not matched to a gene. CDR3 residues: CASSGDRGIYDTQYF. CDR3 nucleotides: TGTGCCAGCAGCGGGGACAGGGGCATTTATGATACGCAGTATTTT.

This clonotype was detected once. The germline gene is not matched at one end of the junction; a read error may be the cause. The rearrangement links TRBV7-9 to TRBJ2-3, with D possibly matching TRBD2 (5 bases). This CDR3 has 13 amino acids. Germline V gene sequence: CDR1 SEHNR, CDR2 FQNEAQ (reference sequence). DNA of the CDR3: TGTGCCGGCAGCTTATTCGGGGTTGATACGCAGTATTTT. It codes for CAGSLFGVDTQYF. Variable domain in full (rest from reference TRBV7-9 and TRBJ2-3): DTGVSQNPRHKITKRGQNVTFRCDPISEHNRLYWYRQTLGQGPEFLTYFQNEAQLEKSRLLSDRFSAERPKGSFSTLEIQRTEQGDSAMYLCAGSLFGVDTQYFGPGTRLTVL.

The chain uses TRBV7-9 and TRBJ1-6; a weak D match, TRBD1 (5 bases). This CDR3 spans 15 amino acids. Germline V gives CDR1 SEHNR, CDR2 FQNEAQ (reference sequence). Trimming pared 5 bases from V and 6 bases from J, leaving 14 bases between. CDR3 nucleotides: TGTGCCAGCAGCGCTAGGGGAGGCACTAATTCACCCCTCCACTTT. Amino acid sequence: CASSARGGTNSPLHF.

The CDR3 DNA follows: TGTGCCAGCACTATAAGGGGGCAGGCCCCTTATGGCTACACCTTC. Translating it yields CASTIRGQAPYGYTF. The chain carries TRBV6-1 and TRBJ1-2, with 7 bases matching TRBD1. Germline CDR1 is MNHNS and CDR2 is SASEGT. This CDR3 comprises 15 residues. The junction had 13 bases not matched to a gene; V was cut back by 7 bases and J by 5 bases.

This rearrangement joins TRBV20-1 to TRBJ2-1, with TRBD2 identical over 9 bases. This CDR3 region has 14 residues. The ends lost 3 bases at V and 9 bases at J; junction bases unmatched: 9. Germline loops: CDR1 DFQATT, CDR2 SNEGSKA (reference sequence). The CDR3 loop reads CSASIAGASLEQFF. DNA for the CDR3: TGCAGTGCTAGTATAGCGGGAGCCAGCCTTGAGCAGTTCTTC.

The CDR3 DNA is TGTGCCAGCGGTGGGACCCAGTACTTC. It is translated as CASGGTQYF. The chain has TRBV6-1 and TRBJ2-5, with D unresolved. The germline V gene has CDR1 MNHNS and CDR2 SASEGT. The V gene lost 8 bases and the J gene lost 7 bases, with 5 bases spanning the gap. This CDR3 comprises 9 residues.